Following are 30 T cell receptor beta chains from one sample sequenced in a study of blood T cells in healthy people across ages. Together with a sample-barcoded 5' primer, a J-beta primer mix was included in a second PCR lasting roughly 6 to 12 cycles. A single record per CDR3 protein comes from TCRdb applying MiXCR to the 5' RACE reads. The sample lists 1.5 million to 2 million distinct CDR3 sequences; 28% were seen once. The specimen was blood. The receptors come from a woman in her 30s in good health.

The chain is built from TRBV29-1 and TRBJ1-1; D unclear. Germline lookup yields CDR1 SQVTM and CDR2 ANQGSEA. Trimming left V 2 bases short and J 1 base short, with 5 bases between. The CDR3 extends over 12 amino acids. The chain's CDR3 is CSVEPENTEAFF. CDR3 bases: TGCAGCGTTGAACCCGAGAACACTGAAGCTTTCTTT. Together with reference TRBV29-1 and TRBJ1-1, the CDR3 gives the full variable domain: SAVISQKPSRDICQRGTSLTIQCQVDSQVTMMFWYRQQPGQSLTLIATANQGSEATYESGFVIDKFPISRPNLTFSTLTVSNMSPEDSSIYLCSVEPENTEAFFGQGTRLTVV.

This clonotype has more than one count but fewer than ten. DNA of the CDR3: TGTGCCAGCAGTTTTGTCGTCCCAGGGGGCGAGCAGTACTTC. Its protein is CASSFVVPGGEQYF. The chain joins TRBV12-3 or TRBV12-4 to TRBJ2-7, with TRBD1 identical over 7 bases. The CDR3 spans 14 residues. The V and J ends lost 3 bases and 6 bases, in that order; junction bases with no gene match: 8.

The rearrangement links TRBV6-5 to TRBJ2-1; 7 positions agree with TRBD1. V was clipped by 4 bases and J by 5 bases; unmatched bases: 8. The CDR3 is 15 amino acids. Germline V gives CDR1 MNHEY, CDR2 SVGAGI. CDR3 protein: CASSSWTGRDNEQFF. In DNA, the CDR3 is TGTGCCAGCAGTTCTTGGACAGGACGGGACAATGAGCAGTTCTTC.

This clonotype showed up just once. The chain couples TRBV29-1 to TRBJ1-2; D possibly corresponds to TRBD1 (5 bases). V lost 3 bases, J lost 3 bases, and 11 bases lay in between. This CDR3 is 13 amino acids long. The germline V gene has CDR1 SQVTM and CDR2 ANQGSEA. The CDR3 DNA is TGCAGCGTTGACCGGGACGAAGACTATGGCTACACCTTC. Protein sequence: CSVDRDEDYGYTF.

Note on this clonotype: The junction and the germline gene differ at one end; a read error may be behind it. V usage is TRBV5-1 and J usage is TRBJ1-5; D ambiguous. CDR3 length equals 15 residues. Per germline, CDR1 SGHRS and CDR2 YFSETQ. The CDR3 nucleotides are TGCGCCAGCAGCTCGACTGCCCTGGGCAATCAGCCTCAGCATTTT. It specifies CASSSTALGNQPQHF.

This clonotype was detected only a few times. The chain links TRBV5-1 to TRBJ2-5, with 10 bases matching TRBD2. The CDR3 is made up of 14 amino acids. The junction had 5 bases not matched to a gene; V was cut back by 4 bases and J by 5 bases. Germline CDR1 SGHRS, CDR2 YFSETQ. The CDR3 DNA follows: TGCGCCAGCAGCCCCGGGACTAGCGACGAGACCCAGTACTTC. Amino acid sequence: CASSPGTSDETQYF.

The chain recombines TRBV6-6 with TRBJ2-5; 8 nucleotides agree with TRBD2. The J segment lost 11 bases and the V segment lost 2 bases, leaving 19 bases of the junction unmatched. Germline values: CDR1 MNHNY, CDR2 SVGAGI (reference sequence). CDR3 length: 17 residues. The CDR3 region has the DNA TGTGCCAGCAGTTACCCAACCCCCGGGACTAGAATCAATGAGCAGTACTTC. It yields the protein CASSYPTPGTRINEQYF.

The V gene is TRBV29-1, the J gene TRBJ1-1, with a weak D call TRBD1 (6 bases). Per the germline V gene, CDR1 is SQVTM and CDR2 is ANQGSEA. The CDR3 contains 12 residues. V was shortened by 6 bases and J by 7 bases, with 15 bases between the two germline ends. The CDR3 loop is CSVRGGRGEAFF. In DNA form, the CDR3 reads TGCAGCGTCCGGGGTGGCAGGGGTGAAGCTTTCTTT.

A few counts support this clonotype. The rearrangement joins TRBV7-2 to TRBJ2-1, with a tentative D call TRBD1 (5 bases). This CDR3 has 15 residues. Trimming shortened V by 1 base and J by 5 bases, and 12 bases separated the two germline ends. Germline CDR1 SGHTA, CDR2 FQGNSA. DNA of the CDR3: TGTGCCAGCAGCTTAGAGGGGATAAGCGACAATGAGCAGTTCTTC. As protein: CASSLEGISDNEQFF.

This clonotype was seen only a few times. The J gene is TRBJ2-3, the V gene TRBV15; possibly TRBD1 or TRBD2 for D (6 bases each). This CDR3 region has 14 residues. Germline V gene sequence: CDR1 LNHNV, CDR2 YYDKDF (reference sequence). The V and J ends lost 0 bases and 6 bases respectively, with 10 bases between them. CDR3 nucleotide sequence: TGTGCCACCAGCAGAGATTTAGGGGGGGATACGCAGTATTTT. Protein product: CATSRDLGGDTQYF. Together with reference TRBV15 and TRBJ2-3, the CDR3 gives the full variable domain: DAMVIQNPRYQVTQFGKPVTLSCSQTLNHNVMYWYQQKSSQAPKLLFHYYDKDFNNEADTPDNFQSRRPNTSFCFLDIRSPGLGDTAMYLCATSRDLGGDTQYFGPGTRLTVL.

The J gene is TRBJ1-1, the V gene TRBV4-1, with D hard to call. The CDR3 covers 15 residues. Germline V gives CDR1 MGHRA, CDR2 YSYEKL. V was pared by 1 base and J by 3 bases, with 12 bases between. The CDR3 DNA sequence: TGCGCCAGCAGCCAAGGACGGGGTGTGGACACTGAAGCTTTCTTT. It yields the protein CASSQGRGVDTEAFF.

This clonotype has at least ten counts. The chain is built from TRBV4-3 and TRBJ2-1, with 7 bases aligning to TRBD2. Germline lookup yields CDR1 LGHNA and CDR2 YSLEER. Trimming removed 4 bases from V and 0 bases from J; junction bases left unmatched: 6. There are 16 residues in the CDR3. The CDR3 sequence: CASSRLGGDSYNEQFF. The CDR3 DNA reads TGCGCCAGCAGCCGCCTGGGGGGGGACTCCTACAATGAGCAGTTCTTC.

This chain joins TRBV12-3 or TRBV12-4 and TRBJ2-3; 7 bases agree with TRBD2. This CDR3 is 15 amino acids long. The trim removed 3 bases at V and 4 bases at J, leaving 7 bases unmatched. DNA of the CDR3: TGTGCCAGCAGTTTTGACGGGGGGAGGGCAGATACGCAGTATTTT. Its translation is CASSFDGGRADTQYF.

The chain couples TRBV5-1 to TRBJ1-1; a possible D gene is TRBD1 (5 bases). The germline V gene has CDR1 SGHRS and CDR2 YFSETQ. The CDR3 spans 14 residues. The ends were cut back, 6 bases at V and 8 bases at J, with 20 bases in the middle. CDR3 nucleotide sequence: TGCGCCAGCAACGGGGCTCTTGGGTCCCCCGAAGCTTTCTTT. Translated: CASNGALGSPEAFF.

The gene calls are TRBV7-9 and TRBJ2-7, with D possibly TRBD2 on 5 matching bases. Deletions cut 1 base from V and 6 bases from J, with 10 bases between. This CDR3 comprises 13 residues. CDR1 and CDR2 from the germline V gene are SEHNR and FQNEAQ (reference sequence). The CDR3 nucleotides are TGTGCCAGCAGCTTAGGATGGGAGCCCGAGCAGTACTTC. As protein: CASSLGWEPEQYF.

The chain recombines TRBV27 with TRBJ1-4; no reliable D call. Trimming pared 6 bases from V and 7 bases from J, leaving 9 bases between. The germline CDR1 and CDR2 sequences are MNHEY and SMNVEV (reference sequence). This CDR3 spans 12 amino acids. The CDR3 spells CASRDAREKLFF. The DNA for the CDR3 is TGTGCCAGCAGAGACGCGCGTGAAAAACTGTTTTTT.

This clonotype was counted between two and nine times. The chain is built from TRBV19 and TRBJ2-1, with D perhaps TRBD1 (5 bases). There are 13 residues in the CDR3. Germline loops: CDR1 LNHDA, CDR2 SQIVND (reference sequence). V lost 5 bases to trimming and J lost 6 bases, with 11 bases between them. This CDR3 reads CASSGAFGNEQFF. DNA of the CDR3: TGTGCCAGTAGTGGGGCCTTTGGCAATGAGCAGTTCTTC.

The gene calls are TRBV28 and TRBJ2-4; D may be TRBD2 (6 bases). The assigned J gene may be wrong: the sequence end matches TRBJ2-7 better. CDR3 length equals 13 residues. The germline V gene encodes CDR1 MDHEN and CDR2 SYDVKM. The CDR3 DNA reads TGTGCCAGCAGTACTGGAGGAGGGGACGAGCAGTACTTC. Its translation is CASSTGGGDEQYF.

This clonotype came up a few times. The rearrangement uses TRBV2 and TRBJ2-2; 8 bases line up with TRBD1. The V gene end was trimmed by 7 bases and the J gene end by 4 bases; junction bases not matched to a gene: 5. From germline, CDR1 is SNHLY and CDR2 FYNNEI. The CDR3 is 14 residues long. The CDR3 here is CASTGQVATGELFF. For the CDR3, the DNA is TGTGCCAGCACGGGACAGGTTGCCACCGGGGAGCTGTTTTTT.

This chain uses TRBV3-1 with TRBJ2-5; TRBD2 matches 7 bases. CDR1 and CDR2 (germline): LGHDT, YNNKEL (reference sequence). CDR3 length: 16 amino acids. V trimming: 7 bases; J trimming: 4 bases; junction bases outside the gene matches: 15. The CDR3 bases are TGTGCCAGCACTTCGAGGTTGGGGGGGAGGTTAGAGACCCAGTACTTC. It translates to CASTSRLGGRLETQYF.

The rearrangement uses TRBV4-1 and TRBJ2-1; possibly TRBD1 for D (5 bases). This CDR3 is 18 amino acids long. Germline CDR1 and CDR2: MGHRA and YSYEKL. V was cut by 4 bases and J by 4 bases, with 23 bases left in between. The CDR3 nucleotides read TGCGCCAGCAGCCTCCCGAATGTAGCTAGGGGTCTATACAATGAGCAGTTCTTC. It specifies CASSLPNVARGLYNEQFF.

J is TRBJ2-1 and V is TRBV6-4; TRBD2 might be the D (5 bases). Trimming took off 0 bases at V and 4 bases at J, with 10 bases between the two ends. There are 15 residues in the CDR3. Germline loops: CDR1 MRHNA, CDR2 SNTAGT. In DNA, the CDR3 is TGTGCCAGCAGTGACTCCGGGGTCGGGTACAATGAGCAGTTCTTC. Translation: CASSDSGVGYNEQFF.

Comment on this clonotype: A read error is likely here: a far larger clone is one base away. This chain uses TRBV7-9 with TRBJ2-3; unclear D gene. This CDR3 spans 13 amino acids. CDR1 SEHNR and CDR2 FQNEAQ come from the germline V gene (reference sequence). The CDR3 DNA is TGTGCCGGCAGCTTAGAGAGCACAGATACGCAGTATTTT. Translated, it gives CAGSLESTDTQYF.

A few counts support this clonotype. A junction end diverges from the germline sequence, so it may reflect a read error. This sequence joins TRBV5-6 and TRBJ1-5, with TRBD1 as a possible D gene (5 bases). From germline, CDR1 is SGHDT and CDR2 YYEEEE. The CDR3 runs to 14 residues. The CDR3 sequence: CAGSYNRRNQPQHF. The CDR3 bases are TGTGCCGGCAGCTACAACAGGAGGAATCAGCCCCAGCATTTT.

The V and J genes are TRBV7-9 and TRBJ2-3; TRBD1 is a possible D gene (6 bases). The CDR3 is 17 residues long. Trimming took 3 bases from V and 0 from J, leaving 16 bases between them. The V gene's germline CDR1 is SEHNR and CDR2 FQNEAQ (reference sequence). The CDR3 sequence: CASSLLDRYPSTDTQYF. Written as DNA, the CDR3 is TGTGCCAGCAGCTTGTTGGACAGATATCCTAGCACAGATACGCAGTATTTT.

A single count supports this clonotype. CDR3 nucleotides: TGCGCCAGCAGTGAGCCAACAGGGGGAAGCACCGGGGAGCTGTTTTTT. Amino acid sequence: CASSEPTGGSTGELFF. The chain links TRBV10-2 to TRBJ2-2; 8 bases are shared with TRBD1. Germline loops: CDR1 WSHSY, CDR2 SAAADI. The CDR3 extends over 16 amino acids. Germline trimming cut 2 bases from V and 4 bases from J; bases unmatched to any gene: 6.

The chain has TRBV11-2 and TRBJ2-7; 14 positions match TRBD2. CDR3 length equals 17 residues. Germline V lookup: CDR1 SGHAT, CDR2 FQNNGV. Germline trimming cut 4 bases from V and 2 bases from J; bases unmatched to any gene: 7. Here the CDR3 reads CASSSGLAGAGTYEQYF. The CDR3 DNA reads as TGTGCCAGCAGCTCGGGACTAGCGGGAGCCGGGACCTACGAGCAGTACTTC.

V gene TRBV3-1 combines with J gene TRBJ2-1, with 7 bases fitting TRBD2. Germline V lookup: CDR1 LGHDT, CDR2 YNNKEL (reference sequence). V trimming: 4 bases; J trimming: 3 bases; junction bases outside the gene matches: 9. The CDR3 totals 16 residues. Written as DNA, the CDR3 is TGTGCCAGCAGCCTGATGAGCGGGACGTACTACAATGAGCAGTTCTTC. This codes for CASSLMSGTYYNEQFF.

This clonotype was counted between two and nine times. The gene calls are TRBV30 and TRBJ1-5, with TRBD1 matching 7 bases. The junction had 4 bases not matched to a gene; V was cut back by 5 bases and J by 3 bases. The CDR3 length is 13 residues. Germline assignment: CDR1 GTSNPN and CDR2 SVGIG (reference sequence). CDR3: CAWGDRANQPQHF. The CDR3 region has the DNA TGTGCCTGGGGCGACAGGGCCAATCAGCCCCAGCATTTT.

A word on this clonotype: A read error may be the cause here, since a much bigger clone is one base away. The chain recombines TRBV20-1 with TRBJ2-1; D is unclear. The CDR3 is 13 amino acids. Germline V gives CDR1 DFQATT, CDR2 SNEGSKA (reference sequence). CDR3 nucleotides: TGCGGTGCTAGTCGGAACTCCTACAATGAGCAGTTCTTC. Translation gives CGASRNSYNEQFF.